These 5 T cell receptor beta chains came from one sample sequenced in a study of T cells in Graves' hyperthyroidism and ophthalmopathy (dated by TCRdb to between 2017 and 2020). Libraries were built with multiplex PCR. The listed sequencing device is Illumina HiSeq 2000. Amplification of TCR beta CDR3 regions was carried out from RNA transcripts. A first-round RT-PCR of the TCR CDR3 used the HTBI primer set with the Qiagen OneStep RT-PCR kit. Using fastp trimming at Q25 and MiXCR clonotype assembly, TCRdb reanalyzed the public sequencing data and kept in-frame beta chains. Rows with one shared CDR3 protein collapse into an entry with the most common genes and DNA. The sample table holds around 300,000 distinct CDR3 sequences, of which roughly 18% were seen once. The leading ten clones occupy roughly 40% of the sample. Material: blood. The source is a man aged 50 to 59 with Graves' ophthalmopathy.

This clonotype was counted at least ten times. This chain links TRBV20-1 with TRBJ2-7, with 11 bases lining up with TRBD2. CDR1 and CDR2 from the germline V gene are DFQATT and SNEGSKA (reference sequence). The CDR3 totals 13 residues. V shed 5 bases and J 6 bases; nucleotides not matched to a gene: 6. The CDR3 is CSAQKLAGVEQYF. CDR3 DNA sequence: TGCAGTGCTCAAAAACTAGCGGGAGTCGAGCAGTACTTC.

A remark on this clonotype: At one end, the junction sequence differs from germline, possibly due to a read error. The chain is built from TRBV7-9 and TRBJ2-3; 7 nucleotides align to TRBD2. In germline, CDR1 is SEHNR, CDR2 FQNEAQ (reference sequence). The CDR3 is 14 amino acids. The CDR3 DNA is TGTACCAGCAGCTTAGGGAGGGACACAGATACGCAGTATTTT. This translates into CTSSLGRDTDTQYF.

The V and J genes are TRBV24-1 and TRBJ2-3; TRBD2 agrees at 7 bases. This CDR3 spans 15 amino acids. CDR1 KGHDR and CDR2 SFDVKD come from the germline V gene. The V segment lost 7 bases and the J segment 2 bases; nucleotides outside the gene matches: 8. The CDR3 DNA follows: TGTGCCACCAGCACTCGGCGGGAGCCCACAGATACGCAGTATTTT. Its translation is CATSTRREPTDTQYF.

Ten or more counts support this clonotype. The J gene is TRBJ2-7, the V gene TRBV4-1; D call uncertain. There are 13 residues in the CDR3. Germline V CDR1 and CDR2: MGHRA, YSYEKL. V was shortened by 4 bases and J by 0 bases, with 7 bases between the two germline ends. CDR3 residues: CASSRIHSYEQYF. Written as DNA, the CDR3 is TGCGCCAGCAGCCGCATCCACTCCTACGAGCAGTACTTC.

This clonotype was detected ten times or more. The chain employs TRBV20-1 and TRBJ2-7; no definite D call. The CDR3 runs 16 residues. Germline V gives CDR1 DFQATT, CDR2 SNEGSKA (reference sequence). Trimming cost V 0 bases and J 3 bases, with 18 bases left between them. The CDR3 is CSARDRSALLSYEQYF. In nucleotides, the CDR3 is TGCAGTGCTAGAGATCGGTCGGCCCTTCTAAGCTACGAGCAGTACTTC.